This TCR beta chain was identified during a study of blood T cell repertoires in COVID-19. Overall study context: Samples came from the United States, Italy and Spain, spanning acute and convalescent COVID-19. PBMCs, B-cell-depleted T cells, or T cells provided the cDNA or gDNA that made up the material.

Original processing methods: Amplification of reference gene primers was used by the study to estimate nucleated cell counts. Assay used: immunoSEQ multiplex PCR; TCRdb lists only in-frame clones, some missing. For V, J and clone size, that table is used; D and trimming come from the DNA. This table has around 140,000 clones, about 81% appearing once. The TCR comes from a woman older than 75 with acute or convalescent COVID-19. Sequencing was carried out using peripheral blood.

DNA of the CDR3: TGCGCCAGCAGTCAATCAGAAGGAGGCACAGATACGCAGTATTTT. Translation: CASSQSEGGTDTQYF. J is TRBJ2-3 and V is TRBV23-1; unclear D gene. TRBV23-1 is known as an ORF, though its function is uncertain. V lost 0 bases and J 1 base, leaving 8 bases between the germline ends. CDR3 length: 15 residues.